This TCR beta chain was documented in a study of T cell responses to AZD1222 COVID-19 vaccine. The study, taken as a whole, reports: Baseline seropositivity characterized only six AZD1222 recipients. Researchers report vaccine-associated CD4 TCRs spanning spike, with dominance at 160-218 and 743-854. Females made up more of the donors, who were largely white British, and clonal diversity may have come out too low.

The sample holds a few counts of this clone. Antigen unknown. This CDR3 region has 11 residues. Germline CDR1 and CDR2: SQVTM and ANQGSEA. Deletions cut 5 bases from V and 0 bases from J, with 4 bases between. Method: immunoSEQ multiplex PCR; TCRdb's copy keeps in-frame clones and lacks some. The table includes approximately 140,000 clones, 90% to 95% detected once. Sample: peripheral blood, taken on day 0 of AZD1222 vaccination. This TCR was recovered from an adult in good health. This sequence joins TRBV29-1 and TRBJ1-1; no reliable D call. The CDR3 sequence is CSVSMNTEAFF. The CDR3 nucleotides read TGCAGCGTTTCCATGAACACTGAAGCTTTCTTT. The entire variable domain, with the rest obtained from reference TRBV29-1 and TRBJ1-1, is as follows: SAVISQKPSRDICQRGTSLTIQCQVDSQVTMMFWYRQQPGQSLTLIATANQGSEATYESGFVIDKFPISRPNLTFSTLTVSNMSPEDSSIYLCSVSMNTEAFFGQGTRLTVV.